This TCR beta chain was profiled in a study of T-cell memory formation after mild COVID-19. Looking at the study overall: The two donors had largely donor-specific TCR clusters. Notes on the study in general: Whether day 37 second-wave clones are SARS-CoV-2-specific was not confirmed.

As regards this clonotype: Its antigen is unidentified.

After 5'RACE with constant-segment primers, TCR alpha and TCR beta cDNA libraries carrying sample barcodes and UMIs were obtained. TCRdb called the 5' RACE reads again in MiXCR, with one record for every CDR3 protein. The sample lists about 470,000 distinct CDR3 sequences; about 23% were seen once. The CDR3 has 18 residues. V dropped 4 bases and J dropped 1 base, with 21 bases sitting between them. Per germline, CDR1 MGHRA and CDR2 YSYEKL. Sequencing was performed on PBMCs or a T cell subset sorted from them (not recorded which). This receptor was obtained from an adult woman who had mild COVID-19 (a few samples of this study predate the infection). Cell type and time point are not known. V is TRBV4-1 and J is TRBJ2-3; D ambiguous. CDR3 sequence (DNA): TGCGCCAGCAGCCCATTCGCTTGGGCTCTGGGCGGCACAGATACGCAGTATTTT. Encoded protein: CASSPFAWALGGTDTQYF.